The rows below give T cell receptor beta chains drawn from one sample of a study of CD8+CD57+ T cells in acquired aplastic anemia. From the reads, TCRdb called clonotypes with MiXCR, one entry per CDR3 protein. This table has approximately 470,000 distinct CDR3 sequences, over 25% appearing once. The source material was sorted CD4+, CD8+, or CD8+CD57+ T cells (not recorded which) from PBMCs. These receptors were collected from a human donor with aplastic anemia. Both conserved end residues are part of each CDR3. The D gene is left open where the match is weak. Clone size is shown for a subset of rows, as once, few, many or a class of expanded clone.

TRBV7-3	TRBJ1-5	13	.	.	TGTGCCAGCAGCCCAGGGACTAGGCAGCCCCAGCATTTT	CASSPGTRQPQHF
TRBV11-2	TRBJ2-3	17	TRBD2	.	TGTGCCAGCAGCTCTGGAGCGGGGGGCATAAGCACAGATACGCAGTATTTT	CASSSGAGGISTDTQYF
TRBV2	TRBJ1-5	14	.	many	TGTGCCAGCAGCCGGCAGGGCGGGAATCAGCCCCAGCATTTT	CASSRQGGNQPQHF
TRBV7-9	TRBJ1-1	15	.	few	TGTGCCAGCAGCTTAGTCCGCGGGCGGCACACTGAAGCTTTCTTT	CASSLVRGRHTEAFF
TRBV20-1	TRBJ1-3	14	.	.	TGCAGTGCTAGAGATCTGGGGAGTGAAAACACCATATATTTT	CSARDLGSENTIYF
TRBV6-1	TRBJ1-2	14	.	few	TGTGCCAGCAGTGAAAGCCCCTACGACTATGGCTACACCTTC	CASSESPYDYGYTF
TRBV20-1	TRBJ1-6	15	.	.	TGCAGTGCCAGGCCCGGGGTCTCCTATAATTCACCCCTCCACTTT	CSARPGVSYNSPLHF
TRBV30	TRBJ2-7	14	.	few	TGTGCCTGGAGTTCCCCGGACTTTGGGGGGGAGCAGTACTTC	CAWSSPDFGGEQYF
TRBV7-9	TRBJ2-7	12	TRBD1	.	TGCGCCAGCAGTTCGACAGGGGTCGAGCAGTACTTC	CASSSTGVEQYF
TRBV10-3	TRBJ2-1	15	TRBD2	few	TGTGCCATCAGTGATCCGGGACTAGCGGACAATGAGCAGTTCTTC	CAISDPGLADNEQFF
TRBV7-3	TRBJ2-1	14	.	few	TGTGCCAGCAGCCAAGCGCCGGGGGACAATGAGCAGTTCTTC	CASSQAPGDNEQFF
TRBV7-8	TRBJ2-2	14	.	.	TGTGCCAGCAGCCCTCCGGCGGGGACCGGGGAGCTGTTTTTT	CASSPPAGTGELFF
TRBV15	TRBJ2-3	13	.	.	TGTGCCACCAGCCGACAGGGCACAGATACGCAGTATTTT	CATSRQGTDTQYF
TRBV11-2	TRBJ2-3	15	TRBD2	few	TGTGCCAGCAGCCCCGGGGGGGGGTACACAGATACGCAGTATTTT	CASSPGGGYTDTQYF
TRBV6-1	TRBJ1-6	14	TRBD1	many	TGTGCCAGCACCCGGGACAGGGCAGGTTCACCCCTCCACTTT	CASTRDRAGSPLHF
TRBV6-1	TRBJ2-1	15	TRBD2	.	TGTGCCAGCAGTGAATTCGCGGGAGGGGTTCGAGAGCAGTTCTTC	CASSEFAGGVREQFF
TRBV5-5	TRBJ1-2	15	TRBD1	few	TGTGCCAGCAGCTTGGAGGGGACAGGCTTCTATGGCTACACCTTC	CASSLEGTGFYGYTF
TRBV15	TRBJ1-1	10	TRBD1	once	TGTGCCACCAGCAGAGGGGACAGGACCTTT	CATSRGDRTF
TRBV19	TRBJ1-2	15	.	many	TGTGCCAGTAGTATTCGGGGGTCGTTCGACTATGGCTACACCTTC	CASSIRGSFDYGYTF
TRBV6-2/TRBV6-3	TRBJ1-2	19	TRBD1	.	TGTGCCAGCAGTTACGCCTCTAAAGGACAGGGGGATAGGAACTATGGCTACACCTTC	CASSYASKGQGDRNYGYTF
TRBV11-2	TRBJ2-7	14	TRBD1	.	TGTGCCAGCAGCATAGGACAGGGTACCTACGAGCAGTACTTC	CASSIGQGTYEQYF
TRBV9	TRBJ1-5	14	.	many	TGTGCCAGCAGCATCGGGACGTCCAATCAGCCCCAGCATTTT	CASSIGTSNQPQHF
TRBV20-1	TRBJ2-5	13	.	.	TGCAGTGCTCGGGACGGGGATCAAGAGACCCAGTACTTC	CSARDGDQETQYF
TRBV24-1	TRBJ2-7	13	.	.	TGTGCCACCAGAAACGGCGGAGGGGACGAGCAGTACTTC	CATRNGGGDEQYF
TRBV15	TRBJ1-4	13	.	.	TGTGCCACCAATCAGGGCCGCAATGAAAAACTGTTTTTT	CATNQGRNEKLFF
TRBV2	TRBJ2-3	19	TRBD2	.	TGTGCCAGCAGTGAAGCTCTACTCGGGGCGGGAGAAGTGGGAGATACGCAGTATTTT	CASSEALLGAGEVGDTQYF
TRBV3-1	TRBJ2-4	11	.	.	TGTGCCAGCAGCGGGGAAAACATTCAGTACTTC	CASSGENIQYF
TRBV2	TRBJ2-7	13	.	many	TGTGCCAGCAGTGTGGTAGGTGAAGGACTCCGGGACTTC	CASSVVGEGLRDF